The next 27 T cell receptor beta chains were all read from a single sample in a study (dated by TCRdb to 2016 to 2018). The receptor library was made with RT-PCR. Sequencing was performed on an Illumina MiSeq. The raw public data were reprocessed by TCRdb itself: fastp quality trimming at Q25, MiXCR clonotype calling, in-frame beta chains only. A single entry per CDR3 protein holds the most common genes and DNA from its merged rows. In all, the sample holds about 6,000 distinct CDR3 sequences, and 90% to 95% of those were seen once. The ten biggest clones cover 8% to 9.5% of the sample. What was sequenced was memory CD4+ T cells from blood. These receptors all come from a female donor in good health, serving as a healthy control.

As for this clonotype: In a library made to pick up alpha chains, this beta chain is a stray read with a size that means little. The genes are TRBV7-9 and TRBJ2-1; maybe TRBD2 (7 bases). V lost 7 bases to trimming and J lost 2 bases, with 15 bases between them. Germline loops: CDR1 SEHNR, CDR2 FQNEAQ (reference sequence). CDR3 length: 15 residues. The chain's CDR3 is CASTSKGGPYNEQFF. The CDR3 DNA follows: TGTGCCAGCACCTCTAAGGGGGGGCCCTACAATGAGCAGTTCTTC.

With respect to this clonotype: Within a library made for alpha chains, this beta chain is off target, and its count is uninformative. V is TRBV5-1 and J is TRBJ1-1, with 9 bases lining up with TRBD1. The CDR3 spans 14 residues. The germline V gene encodes CDR1 SGHRS and CDR2 YFSETQ. The V and J ends lost 0 bases and 8 bases, in that order; junction bases with no gene match: 5. CDR3 amino acids: CASSLGTGVGEAFF. CDR3 in DNA: TGCGCCAGCAGCTTGGGGACAGGGGTTGGCGAAGCTTTCTTT.

Notes on this clonotype: With the library built for alpha chains, this beta chain is off target and its frequency is not meaningful. The chain uses TRBV12-3 or TRBV12-4 and TRBJ2-3; D not certain. The CDR3 spans 15 residues. V lost 6 bases and J 6 bases, leaving 19 bases between the germline ends. The CDR3 DNA follows: TGTGCCAGCAGCCCCGTTTCTGTACCGTCGGATACGCAGTATTTT. Its translation: CASSPVSVPSDTQYF.

With regard to this clonotype: Being off target in a library aimed at alpha chains, this beta chain has a size of little meaning. The chain joins TRBV3-1 to TRBJ1-2; D is undetermined. Germline V lookup: CDR1 LGHDT, CDR2 YNNKEL (reference sequence). The CDR3 runs to 14 residues. The V and J ends lost 4 bases and 4 bases respectively, with 13 bases between them. CDR3 in amino acids: CASSPTAGSYGYTF. The CDR3 DNA follows: TGTGCCAGCAGCCCGACTGCGGGGAGCTATGGCTACACCTTC.

Points on this clonotype: Because this beta chain is a stray read in a library intended to capture alpha chains, its abundance should not be given much weight. This chain links TRBV11-2 with TRBJ1-2; D perhaps matches TRBD1 (6 bases). Looked up from germline, CDR1 is SGHAT and CDR2 is FQNNGV. Between the trimmed V and J ends, which lost 0 bases and 2 bases, there was a span of 16 bases. The CDR3 is made up of 17 amino acids. This CDR3 reads CASSLDLPRQANYGYTF. The CDR3 DNA reads as TGTGCCAGCAGCTTAGATCTCCCAAGACAGGCAAACTATGGCTACACCTTC.

Notes on this clonotype: This beta chain turned up in a library designed for alpha chains; as an off-target read, its abundance says little. The chain combines TRBV28 with TRBJ2-5; 9 nucleotides align to TRBD1. Germline V CDR1 and CDR2: MDHEN, SYDVKM. The CDR3 is 16 amino acids. Losses at the gene ends were 6 bases for V and 5 bases for J; bases not matched to a gene: 13. In DNA form, the CDR3 reads TGTGCCAGCAGCACACTCAAACACAGGGGGCCGGAGACCCAGTACTTC. It codes for CASSTLKHRGPETQYF.

With regard to this clonotype: This beta chain was picked up by a library intended for alpha chains and is off target, so its count carries little meaning. V and J are TRBV11-2 and TRBJ1-6, with 9 bases aligning to TRBD1. Germline V gives CDR1 SGHAT, CDR2 FQNNGV. This CDR3 has 17 residues. Trimming cost V 5 bases and J 7 bases; bases outside gene matches: 12. CDR3 sequence (DNA): TGTGCCAGCAGCCTGTCCGTAGGGACAGGGACCAATTCACCCCTCCACTTT. Residues: CASSLSVGTGTNSPLHF.

Note on this clonotype: The library was designed around alpha chains, so this beta chain is a stray read whose abundance carries little weight. V gene TRBV12-3 or TRBV12-4 combines with J gene TRBJ2-2; 7 bases are shared with TRBD1. V was clipped by 7 bases and J by 5 bases; unmatched bases: 4. The CDR3 is 13 amino acids. The CDR3 DNA reads TGTGCCAGCACTAAACAGGGGACCGGGGAGCTGTTTTTT. Protein: CASTKQGTGELFF.

About this clonotype itself: This beta chain is off target for a library built for alpha chains, so its abundance means little. This sequence joins TRBV20-1 and TRBJ1-5, with D uncertain. V was cut by 1 base and J by 0 bases, with 10 bases left in between. The CDR3 runs 15 residues. The V gene's germline CDR1 is DFQATT and CDR2 SNEGSKA (reference sequence). The CDR3 coding sequence is TGCAGTGCTAGAGTACGACAAGATAGCAATCAGCCCCAGCATTTT. Translated: CSARVRQDSNQPQHF.

This clonotype appeared a single time. This beta chain turned up in a library designed for alpha chains; as an off-target read, its abundance says little. The chain uses TRBV6-5 and TRBJ2-2, with no clear D. Trimming removed 5 bases from V and 3 bases from J, with 4 bases in between. From germline, CDR1 is MNHEY and CDR2 SVGAGI. This CDR3 is 12 amino acids long. CDR3 protein: CASSKYTGELFF. CDR3 nucleotides: TGTGCCAGCAGTAAATACACCGGGGAGCTGTTTTTT.

For this clonotype: This beta chain lies outside the target of a library built for alpha chains; its clone size means little. The rearrangement links TRBV7-2 to TRBJ2-7; D tentatively reads TRBD1 or TRBD2 (5 bases each). This CDR3 has 15 amino acids. Between the trimmed V and J ends, which lost 6 bases and 3 bases, there was a span of 18 bases. Germline CDR1 and CDR2: SGHTA and FQGNSA. CDR3 amino acids: CASSIVGALYYEQYF. As DNA, the CDR3 is TGTGCCAGCAGTATTGTCGGGGCCCTCTACTACGAGCAGTACTTC.

Notes on this clonotype: This beta chain is a stray read from a library made for alpha chains; its abundance is not meaningful. The gene calls are TRBV20-1 and TRBJ2-1; 13 bases align to TRBD2. Trimming cost V 3 bases and J 8 bases; bases outside gene matches: 7. This CDR3 spans 15 amino acids. Germline loops: CDR1 DFQATT, CDR2 SNEGSKA (reference sequence). The CDR3 coding sequence is TGCAGTGCTAGTTGGACTAGCGGGAGATCGCATGAGCAGTTCTTC. Translation gives CSASWTSGRSHEQFF.

Worth noting for this clonotype: One junction end does not reproduce the germline sequence, and a read error may be involved. As an off-target read in a library built for alpha chains, this beta chain has a frequency of little significance. This sequence joins TRBV3-1 and TRBJ2-1; D is unresolved. The CDR3 sequence is 14 residues long. Germline V gene lookup returns CDR1 LGHDT and CDR2 YNNKEL (reference sequence). DNA for the CDR3: TGTGCCACCAGCCAAGATCTAGGGTTTAGACGGCAGTTCTTC. It yields the protein CATSQDLGFRRQFF.

About this clonotype itself: For a library built for alpha chains, this beta chain is a stray read; little rests on its size. This chain links TRBV7-9 with TRBJ1-2, with 7 bases fitting TRBD1. Per the germline V gene, CDR1 is SEHNR and CDR2 is FQNEAQ (reference sequence). This CDR3 comprises 12 residues. The CDR3 protein is CAATGTRQGYTF. CDR3 DNA sequence: TGTGCGGCGACAGGGACCCGCCAGGGCTACACCTTC.

Concerning this clonotype: The library was designed around alpha chains, so this beta chain is a stray read whose abundance carries little weight. The J gene is TRBJ1-1, the V gene TRBV20-1; 9 bases agree with TRBD1. In germline, CDR1 is DFQATT, CDR2 SNEGSKA (reference sequence). The CDR3 extends over 14 amino acids. V lost 4 bases, J lost 3 bases, and 6 bases stayed unmatched. CDR3: CSATRQGVYTEAFF. The CDR3 DNA sequence: TGCAGTGCTACACGACAGGGGGTCTACACTGAAGCTTTCTTT.

Points on this clonotype: This beta chain was picked up by a library intended for alpha chains and is off target, so its count carries little meaning. CDR3 nucleotides: TGTGCCAGCAGACCGAAAATAGCGGGGGTTGACAATGAGCAGTTCTTC. Amino acid sequence: CASRPKIAGVDNEQFF. This sequence joins TRBV27 and TRBJ2-1; 9 bases align to TRBD2. The CDR3 has 16 residues. The V segment lost 6 bases and the J segment 5 bases; nucleotides outside the gene matches: 11. Germline V lookup: CDR1 MNHEY, CDR2 SMNVEV (reference sequence).

A word on this clonotype: The library was built for alpha chains, so this beta chain is an off-target read and its size means little. The chain couples TRBV6-1 to TRBJ2-1, with 9 positions matching TRBD1. The trim removed 5 bases at V and 9 bases at J, leaving 11 bases unmatched. The CDR3 is made up of 15 amino acids. Germline V gives CDR1 MNHNS, CDR2 SASEGT. CDR3 in DNA: TGTGCCAGCAGTAAGGGACAGGGTGACGGGGGTGAGCAGTTCTTC. It encodes CASSKGQGDGGEQFF.

Of note for this clonotype: For a library built for alpha chains, this beta chain is a stray read; little rests on its size. The J gene is TRBJ1-5, the V gene TRBV20-1; 7 bases are shared with TRBD1. Per the germline V gene, CDR1 is DFQATT and CDR2 is SNEGSKA (reference sequence). There are 12 residues in the CDR3. V lost 7 bases to trimming and J lost 6 bases; unmatched junction nucleotides: 6. The CDR3: CSGQGEGQPQHF. CDR3 sequence (DNA): TGCAGTGGACAGGGCGAGGGTCAGCCCCAGCATTTT.

This clonotype has only one observation. As an off-target read in a library built for alpha chains, this beta chain has a frequency of little significance. CDR3 sequence: CSVRAGDETQYF. CDR3 DNA: TGCAGCGTACGAGCGGGAGACGAGACCCAGTACTTC. V is TRBV29-1 and J is TRBJ2-5; TRBD2 aligns across 8 bases. Germline V gene data show CDR1 as SQVTM and CDR2 as ANQGSEA. V lost 6 bases and J lost 5; bases outside the gene matches: 5. The CDR3 spans 12 residues.

This clonotype was detected once. A library made for alpha chains picked up this beta chain off target, so its size means little. In DNA, the CDR3 is TGCAGCGTTGGACTAGCGGGCCCTCAGTATTTT. Its translation is CSVGLAGPQYF. The rearrangement links TRBV29-1 to TRBJ2-3; 10 nucleotides align to TRBD2. Germline lookup yields CDR1 SQVTM and CDR2 ANQGSEA. The V gene end was trimmed by 4 bases and the J gene end by 12 bases; junction bases not matched to a gene: 4. The CDR3 sequence is 11 residues long.

Comments on this clonotype: Within a library made for alpha chains, this beta chain is off target, and its count is uninformative. This sequence joins TRBV10-3 and TRBJ2-1; D not certain. V lost 2 bases and J lost 6, with 5 bases in between. The CDR3 loop spans 12 amino acids. In germline, CDR1 is ENHRY, CDR2 SYGVKD. CDR3 sequence reads: CAISEPGNEQFF. Here the CDR3 DNA reads TGTGCCATCAGTGAGCCCGGCAATGAGCAGTTCTTC.

Notes on this clonotype: The library was designed around alpha chains, so this beta chain is a stray read whose abundance carries little weight. The genes are TRBV15 and TRBJ2-3; weak D call: TRBD2 (6 bases). This CDR3 spans 14 amino acids. Between the trimmed V and J ends, which lost 0 bases and 6 bases, there was a span of 10 bases. In germline, CDR1 is LNHNV, CDR2 YYDKDF (reference sequence). CDR3 protein: CATSRDGEEDTQYF. The CDR3 DNA sequence: TGTGCCACCAGCAGAGACGGGGAGGAGGATACGCAGTATTTT.

This clonotype came up a few times. This beta chain was picked up by a library intended for alpha chains and is off target, so its count carries little meaning. The chain uses TRBV20-1 and TRBJ1-1; D remains ambiguous. There are 11 residues in the CDR3. V lost 5 bases and J 1 base, leaving 5 bases between the germline ends. CDR1 and CDR2 (germline): DFQATT, SNEGSKA (reference sequence). The CDR3 reads CSARQNTEAFF. The DNA of the CDR3 is TGCAGTGCTCGACAGAACACTGAAGCTTTCTTT.

In this sample, this clonotype turned up once. The library was prepared for alpha chains; this beta chain is a stray read, so its frequency means little. The chain joins TRBV5-1 to TRBJ2-7, with unresolved D. CDR3 length equals 14 residues. Between the trimmed V and J ends, which lost 0 bases and 6 bases, there was a span of 13 bases. Germline loops: CDR1 SGHRS, CDR2 YFSETQ. The CDR3: CASSLVSPDSEQYF. CDR3 DNA: TGCGCCAGCAGCTTGGTCTCCCCGGATTCCGAGCAGTACTTC.

To note about this clonotype: With the library built for alpha chains, this beta chain is off target and its frequency is not meaningful. The chain carries TRBV6-1 and TRBJ1-2; D possibly corresponds to TRBD1 (6 bases). CDR1 and CDR2 from the germline V gene are MNHNS and SASEGT. This CDR3 is 13 amino acids long. V lost 6 bases and J 8 bases, leaving 16 bases between the germline ends. CDR3 residues: CASRGEGVTGYTF. The DNA of the CDR3 is TGTGCCAGCAGGGGCGAGGGGGTTACGGGCTACACCTTC.

Notes on this clonotype: This beta chain came through as a stray read in a library set up for alpha chains, and its size says little. The CDR3 sequence: CSAREGTNSNQPQHF. The DNA for the CDR3 is TGCAGTGCTAGAGAGGGCACGAATAGCAATCAGCCCCAGCATTTT. The chain is built from TRBV20-1 and TRBJ1-5; unclear D gene. The V end lost 0 bases, the J end lost 0 bases, and 9 bases lay between the germline ends. Germline-derived CDR1 and CDR2 are DFQATT and SNEGSKA (reference sequence). The CDR3 consists of 15 residues.

Details on this clonotype: The library was designed around alpha chains, so this beta chain is a stray read whose abundance carries little weight. The chain is built from TRBV2 and TRBJ2-1; possibly TRBD1 or TRBD2 for D (6 bases each). V shed 4 bases and J shed 6 bases, with 16 bases lying between them. The CDR3 loop spans 15 amino acids. Germline values: CDR1 SNHLY, CDR2 FYNNEI. The CDR3 loop reads CASSVGGGLSNEQFF. In DNA, the CDR3 is TGTGCCAGCAGTGTGGGGGGCGGTCTCTCCAATGAGCAGTTCTTC.